The clone carrying this TCR beta chain was observed at least ten times. Its target is not known. Uncontrolled infection, other autoimmune disease, pregnancy or lactation barred patients from enrollment. The study based diagnoses on clinical symptoms, serum thyroxine and TRAb, thyroid ultrasound and orbital computed tomography. Amplification of TCR beta CDR3 regions was performed using RNA transcripts as template. HTBI primers drove first-round RT-PCR of the TCR CDR3. TCRdb reanalysed the multiplex PCR reads using MiXCR and keeps one entry per CDR3 protein. The sample lists about 410,000 distinct CDR3 sequences, around 15% occurring once. This sample was included in a study of T cells in Graves' hyperthyroidism and ophthalmopathy. Study-level information: Specimen type is peripheral blood, collected at initial diagnosis prior to any treatment.

The germline V gene encodes CDR1 SNHLY and CDR2 FYNNEI. The length of the CDR3 is 17 residues. The V end lost 1 base, the J end lost 6 bases, and 20 bases lay between the germline ends. Findings and limits, study-wide: Blood held most thyroid clonotypes expanded above 0.001 frequency.

The chain recombines TRBV2 with TRBJ2-3; possible D gene TRBD2, 7 bases. The TCR sequence derives from a man aged 18 to 30 with Graves' ophthalmopathy. The sequencing sample was made of blood. CDR3 protein: CASSEGERRRGRDTQYF. As DNA, the CDR3 is TGTGCCAGCAGTGAAGGAGAGCGGCGGCGGGGGCGGGATACGCAGTATTTT. The complete variable domain, with remaining parts taken from reference TRBV2 and TRBJ2-3, reads EPEVTQTPSHQVTQMGQEVILRCVPISNHLYFYWYRQILGQKVEFLVSFYNNEISEKSEIFDDQFSVERPDGSNFTLKIRSTKLEDSAMYFCASSEGERRRGRDTQYFGPGTRLTVL.